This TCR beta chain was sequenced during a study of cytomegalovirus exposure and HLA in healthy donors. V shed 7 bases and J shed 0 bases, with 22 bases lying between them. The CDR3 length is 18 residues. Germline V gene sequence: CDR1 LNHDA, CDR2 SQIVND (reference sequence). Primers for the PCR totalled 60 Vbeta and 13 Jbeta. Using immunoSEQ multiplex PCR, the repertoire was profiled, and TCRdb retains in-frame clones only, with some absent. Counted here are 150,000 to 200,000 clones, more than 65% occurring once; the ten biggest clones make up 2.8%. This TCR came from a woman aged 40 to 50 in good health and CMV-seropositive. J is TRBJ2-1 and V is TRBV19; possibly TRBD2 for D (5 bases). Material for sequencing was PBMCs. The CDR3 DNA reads TGTGCCAGTAATCCTCAACGTAGCGAGAGAGGCTCCTACAATGAGCAGTTCTTC. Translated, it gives CASNPQRSERGSYNEQFF.